These T cell receptor beta chains were read from a single sample in a study of PD-L1 blockade in urothelial cancer. The repertoire was sequenced with immunoSEQ multiplex PCR; TCRdb's copy has only in-frame clones and lacks some. This table has about 29,000 clones, around 87% appearing once. The specimen comprised PBMCs, sampled around atezolizumab (anti-PD-L1) treatment. The receptors shown here come from a man aged 50 to 59 with urothelial cancer. The CDR3 runs from the conserved cysteine through the conserved F or W. The order of the fields is clone size, V gene, J gene, D gene, CDR3 DNA, CDR3 protein. D genes are given only for firm matches. For some rows the clone size is stated as once, few or many, or as a class when expanded; others skip it.

.	TRBV2	TRBJ1-1	.	TGTGCCAGCAGTGAAGCCTCCCGGAGGACTGAAGCTTTCTTT	CASSEASRRTEAFF
.	TRBV10-1	TRBJ2-7	.	TGCGCCAGCAGTCTAGACAGGATAAACTACGAGCAGTACTTC	CASSLDRINYEQYF
.	TRBV7-2	TRBJ1-5	TRBD1	TGTGCCAGCAGCTTCGGACAGGGGGTCAATCAGCCCCAGCATTTT	CASSFGQGVNQPQHF
.	TRBV6-6	TRBJ2-7	TRBD2	TGTGCCAGCAGTTACGCCGTGACTAGCGGGAGGGCCGAGCAGTACTTC	CASSYAVTSGRAEQYF
.	TRBV7-7	TRBJ1-3	.	TGTGCCAGCAGCCCAGACATCTCTGGAAACACCATATATTTT	CASSPDISGNTIYF
.	TRBV30	TRBJ1-1	.	TGTGCCTGGAGTGTTGGCCCTAGCACTGAAGCTTTCTTT	CAWSVGPSTEAFF
.	TRBV2	TRBJ1-5	.	TGTGCCAGCAGTGAATGGGGGGGACTTTCTCAGCCCCAGCATTTT	CASSEWGGLSQPQHF
.	TRBV19	TRBJ2-3	TRBD1	TGTGCCAGTAGTACGGGACAGGCTAACACAGATACGCAGTATTTT	CASSTGQANTDTQYF
.	TRBV2	TRBJ1-4	.	TGTGCCAGCGCCCTGGTCACAGCAACTAATGAAAAACTGTTTTTT	CASALVTATNEKLFF
.	TRBV18	TRBJ2-5	.	TGTGCCAGCTCACCGCGAGAGACCCAGTACTTC	CASSPRETQYF
.	TRBV5-5	TRBJ1-2	.	TGTGCCAGCAGCCGGGGGACCACCAGGGACTATGGCTACACCTTC	CASSRGTTRDYGYTF
.	TRBV27	TRBJ1-1	.	TGTGCCAGCAGTCCCACGGATGGGGGGACTGAAGCTTTCTTT	CASSPTDGGTEAFF
.	TRBV9	TRBJ2-3	TRBD2	TGTGCCAGCAGCGTTGATCCGGGACTAGCGCTACGGGGTACGCAGTATTTT	CASSVDPGLALRGTQYF
.	TRBV6-5	TRBJ2-1	TRBD2	TGTGCCAGCAGTTACCAAGCGGGAGACCGGAATGAGCAGTTCTTC	CASSYQAGDRNEQFF
.	TRBV9	TRBJ1-6	TRBD1	TGTGCCAGCAGCCCAGGGACAGGGACGAATTCACCCCTCCACTTT	CASSPGTGTNSPLHF
.	TRBV20-1	TRBJ2-7	.	TGCAGCGCAGGGCCGCCCTACGAGCAGTACTTC	CSAGPPYEQYF
.	TRBV28	TRBJ2-5	TRBD2	TGTGCCAGCAGTATTTGGACTAGCGGGAGCAGAGAGACCCAGTACTTC	CASSIWTSGSRETQYF
.	TRBV30	TRBJ2-5	TRBD1	TGTGCCTGGAGTGCAGGACAGGGTATGGCGCTGGCGACCCAGTACTTC	CAWSAGQGMALATQYF
.	TRBV27	TRBJ2-7	.	TGTGCCAGCAGTCTGCCTCGGGTTATCTACGAGCAGTACTTC	CASSLPRVIYEQYF
once	TRBV5-5	TRBJ1-2	TRBD1	TGTGCCAGCAGCTTGGCGGACAGGGACTATGGCTACACCTTC	CASSLADRDYGYTF
few	TRBV9	TRBJ2-2	TRBD2	TGTGCCAGCAGCGACCGGACTAGCGGGGGGCACCCAGCCGGGGAGCTGTTTTTT	CASSDRTSGGHPAGELFF
few	TRBV7-9	TRBJ1-2	.	TGTGCCAGCAGCCCGCCGGAGGGTGGCTACACCTTC	CASSPPEGGYTF
.	TRBV7-9	TRBJ2-7	TRBD1	TGTGCCAGCAGCCCCAGTTTTAGGGACAGTTCCTACGAGCAGTACTTC	CASSPSFRDSSYEQYF
few	TRBV6-1	TRBJ1-5	.	TGTGCCAGCACGGAGGTTAATCAGCCCCAGCATTTT	CASTEVNQPQHF
.	TRBV6-4	TRBJ1-1	.	TGTGCCAGCAGTTTCTACACTACGGGATCGAACACTGAAGCTTTCTTT	CASSFYTTGSNTEAFF
.	TRBV4-1	TRBJ2-4	TRBD2	TGCGCCAGCAGCCAATTCTTGGCGGGGGGCCTGGCCAAAAACATTCAGTACTTC	CASSQFLAGGLAKNIQYF
once	TRBV5-4	TRBJ2-5	.	TGTGCCAGCAGCCTACGGACCAGGGTAAAAGAGACCCAGTACTTC	CASSLRTRVKETQYF
.	TRBV5-8	TRBJ1-2	.	TGTGCCAGCAGCCTCCCTGGGAGGGAGAACTATGGCTACACCTTC	CASSLPGRENYGYTF
.	TRBV30	TRBJ1-5	TRBD1	TGTGCCTGGAGGGGACAAGGGGGCCATAAATATAGCAATCAGCCCCAGCATTTT	CAWRGQGGHKYSNQPQHF
.	TRBV11-2	TRBJ2-1	TRBD2	TGTGCCAGCAGTCTAGCGGGAGGTCACAATGAGCAGTTCTTC	CASSLAGGHNEQFF
.	TRBV29-1	TRBJ2-1	.	TGCAGCGTTGAAGTGGGGGGTAGGGGAGGAGAGCAGTTCTTC	CSVEVGGRGGEQFF
.	TRBV30	TRBJ2-5	TRBD2	TGTGCCTGGAGTGAATGGACTAGCGGACTCGAGACCCAGTACTTC	CAWSEWTSGLETQYF
.	TRBV25-1	TRBJ1-1	.	TGTGCCAGCAGTGAATCTGGGAGGACTGAAGCTTTCTTT	CASSESGRTEAFF
.	TRBV15	TRBJ2-1	.	TGTGCCACCAGCTATGACGCGTCTGGAGATGAGCAGTTCTTC	CATSYDASGDEQFF
once	TRBV4-1	TRBJ1-1	.	TGCGCCAGCAGCCAAGCCGTTTGGGGGCAGAGGGTGAACACTGAAGCTTTCTTT	CASSQAVWGQRVNTEAFF
.	TRBV28	TRBJ2-1	TRBD2	TGTGCCAGCAGTCCCGGGACTAGCGGGAGTATCTTTCCACGGAATGAGCAGTTCTTC	CASSPGTSGSIFPRNEQFF
.	TRBV9	TRBJ1-2	.	TGTGCCAGCAGCGACAGGGTCTATGGCTACACCTTC	CASSDRVYGYTF
.	TRBV11-3	TRBJ2-3	TRBD2	TGTGCCAGCAGCTCGCCGGCTAGCGGGGGAGATACGCAGTATTTT	CASSSPASGGDTQYF
.	TRBV19	TRBJ2-2	TRBD2	TGTGCCAGCAGTAAGGGGTTCGGACTAGCGGGAGACAGGGGCGCCGGGGAGCTGTTTTTT	CASSKGFGLAGDRGAGELFF
.	TRBV6-5	TRBJ2-3	.	TGTGCCAGCAGTCCTCGGGGTACGCAGTATTTT	CASSPRGTQYF
.	TRBV28	TRBJ2-7	.	TGTGCCACCACTAAAATGGGGCAGGGCTACGAGCAGTACTTC	CATTKMGQGYEQYF
.	TRBV19	TRBJ1-2	.	TGTGCCAGTAGTTCGTCCGGGTTCTATGGCTACACCTTC	CASSSSGFYGYTF